One sample yielded the 21 T cell receptor beta chains listed below, sequenced in a study of blood T cell repertoires in COVID-19. Assay used: immunoSEQ multiplex PCR; TCRdb lists only in-frame clones, some missing. Of around 200,000 clones listed, approximately 87% are singletons. The sequenced sample consisted of peripheral blood. The origin of the receptors is a man in his fifties or sixties who had recovered from COVID-19.

J is TRBJ2-7 and V is TRBV4-3; 9 bases match TRBD1. The CDR3 covers 17 residues. Germline V gene data show CDR1 as LGHNA and CDR2 as YSLEER. Germline trimming cut 3 bases from V and 2 bases from J; bases unmatched to any gene: 11. CDR3 sequence: CASSQGILGQGAYEQYF. CDR3 DNA sequence: TGCGCCAGCAGCCAGGGAATATTGGGACAGGGAGCCTACGAGCAGTACTTC.

J is TRBJ2-4 and V is TRBV19, with D possibly TRBD1 on 5 matching bases. Germline loops: CDR1 LNHDA, CDR2 SQIVND (reference sequence). The CDR3 extends over 19 amino acids. V was cut by 3 bases and J by 1 base, with 22 bases left in between. CDR3 coding DNA: TGTGCCAGTAGTATGTCGCATCGTGGGGCCCAGAGCGCCAAAAACATTCAGTACTTC. Its translation: CASSMSHRGAQSAKNIQYF.

This clone came up a few times. The chain has TRBV7-3 and TRBJ1-2, with TRBD1 matching 7 bases. The germline V gene has CDR1 SGHTA and CDR2 FQGTGA. The CDR3 contains 15 residues. Losses at the gene ends were 1 base for V and 0 bases for J; bases not matched to a gene: 2. CDR3 nucleotide sequence: TGTGCCAGCAGCTTAAGAACAGGGGCTAACTATGGCTACACCTTC. This gives the protein CASSLRTGANYGYTF.

This clone was recorded once. This chain connects TRBV9 to TRBJ2-3, with D possibly TRBD2 on 6 matching bases. The V gene lost 4 bases and the J gene lost 0 bases, with 15 bases spanning the gap. The CDR3 has 16 amino acids. Per germline, CDR1 SGDLS and CDR2 YYNGEE. CDR3 bases: TGTGCCAGCAGCCCCGACATAGGGACTAGCACAGATACGCAGTATTTT. Amino acid sequence: CASSPDIGTSTDTQYF. Full variable domain (outside the CDR3, taken from reference TRBV9 and TRBJ2-3): DSGVTQTPKHLITATGQRVTLRCSPRSGDLSVYWYQQSLDQGLQFLIQYYNGEERAKGNILERFSAQQFPDLHSELNLSSLELGDSALYFCASSPDIGTSTDTQYFGPGTRLTVL.

This sequence joins TRBV27 and TRBJ2-2; 8 nucleotides align to TRBD2. The germline V gene has CDR1 MNHEY and CDR2 SMNVEV (reference sequence). Trimming took 8 bases from V and 5 from J; bases not matched to a gene: 10. The CDR3 has 15 amino acids. CDR3 sequence (DNA): TGTGCCAGCCGACCGGGACTAGTCGGAACCGGGGAGCTGTTTTTT. Its translation: CASRPGLVGTGELFF.

The chain employs TRBV12-5 and TRBJ2-3; TRBD2 aligns across 10 bases. The CDR3 is 18 amino acids. V shed 4 bases and J 3 bases; nucleotides not matched to a gene: 13. Germline CDR1 reads LGHNT; CDR2 reads FRNRAP. CDR3 nucleotides: TGTGCTAGTGGTTCCCAGATAGCGAGCGGGGGGGGTACAGATACGCAGTATTTT. Translation: CASGSQIASGGGTDTQYF.

V and J are TRBV9 and TRBJ2-2; D gene ambiguous. The CDR3 runs 14 residues. Trimming left V 6 bases short and J 5 bases short, with 14 bases between. CDR1 is SGDLS, CDR2 YYNGEE, per germline. CDR3 in amino acids: CASTPQPGTGELFF. CDR3 in DNA: TGTGCCAGCACCCCCCAACCAGGAACCGGGGAGCTGTTTTTT.

This clone appeared once. The chain has TRBV28 and TRBJ2-2; D remains ambiguous. The V gene lost 7 bases and the J gene lost 0 bases, with 15 bases spanning the gap. Germline CDR1 MDHEN, CDR2 SYDVKM. There are 16 residues in the CDR3. The CDR3 loop reads CASTPLGRANTGELFF. The CDR3 region has the DNA TGTGCCAGCACCCCATTGGGCCGCGCGAACACCGGGGAGCTGTTTTTT.

The chain's CDR3 is CASSLVGGNTIYF. In DNA, the CDR3 is TGTGCCAGCAGTTTAGTGGGCGGAAACACCATATATTTT. The chain employs TRBV12-3 or TRBV12-4 and TRBJ1-3, with D uncertain. The CDR3 extends over 13 amino acids. V lost 1 base and J 4 bases, leaving 5 bases between the germline ends.

The chain uses TRBV19 and TRBJ2-2; 9 bases align to TRBD1. Looked up from germline, CDR1 is LNHDA and CDR2 is SQIVND (reference sequence). V lost 7 bases and J lost 3; bases outside the gene matches: 6. The CDR3 extends over 15 amino acids. CDR3 loop: CASKRTGDDTGELFF. As DNA, the CDR3 is TGTGCCAGTAAGAGGACAGGGGATGACACCGGGGAGCTGTTTTTT.

The gene calls are TRBV11-3 and TRBJ2-5; 10 bases are shared with TRBD2. CDR1 is SGHNT, CDR2 YENEEA, per germline. V was pared by 1 base and J by 5 bases, with 4 bases of the junction left unmatched. The CDR3 has 15 amino acids. The CDR3 is CASSLGSGGAETQYF. In DNA form, the CDR3 reads TGTGCCAGCAGCTTAGGGAGCGGGGGGGCGGAGACCCAGTACTTC.

The chain is built from TRBV28 and TRBJ2-7, with a possible D match to TRBD1 (6 bases). V lost 4 bases to trimming and J lost 4 bases, with 17 bases between them. Germline CDR1 and CDR2: MDHEN and SYDVKM. The CDR3 consists of 15 residues. The CDR3 spells CASSSTGSHGYEQYF. The CDR3 coding sequence is TGTGCCAGCAGTTCAACAGGGAGTCACGGGTACGAGCAGTACTTC.

This clone was counted a single time. The J gene is TRBJ2-1, the V gene TRBV14, with D perhaps matching TRBD2 (5 bases). The CDR3 has 14 residues. The germline V and J ends were trimmed by 0 bases and 4 bases, with 7 bases remaining between them. Germline CDR1 SGHDN, CDR2 FVKESK. The CDR3 is CASSQDRGYNEQFF. For the CDR3, the DNA is TGTGCCAGCAGCCAAGATCGAGGGTACAATGAGCAGTTCTTC.

The chain is built from TRBV19 and TRBJ1-1; 7 bases are a match to TRBD1. The V gene end was trimmed by 2 bases and the J gene end by 0 bases; junction bases not matched to a gene: 0. The CDR3 is 14 residues long. In germline, CDR1 is LNHDA, CDR2 SQIVND (reference sequence). The chain's CDR3 is CASSITGVNTEAFF. In nucleotides, the CDR3 is TGTGCCAGTAGTATAACAGGGGTGAACACTGAAGCTTTCTTT.

On this clone: A read error is possible here, since a much larger clone lies one base away. The sample has other DNA sequences that encode this CDR3 too. This chain connects TRBV30 to TRBJ1-5; 10 bases are shared with TRBD1. The trim removed 5 bases at V and 4 bases at J, leaving 2 bases unmatched. Germline CDR1 GTSNPN, CDR2 SVGIG (reference sequence). The CDR3 consists of 13 residues. CDR3 in amino acids: CAWGGQGNQPQHF. CDR3 bases: TGTGCCTGGGGGGGACAGGGGAATCAGCCCCAGCATTTT.

The chain recombines TRBV28 with TRBJ1-2, with 8 bases aligning to TRBD1. CDR1 MDHEN and CDR2 SYDVKM come from the germline V gene. The V segment lost 3 bases and the J segment 10 bases; nucleotides outside the gene matches: 13. The CDR3 consists of 15 residues. The CDR3 DNA follows: TGTGCCAGCAGTTTTAGTAAGGGGACAGGTCTTACCTACACCTTC. Protein: CASSFSKGTGLTYTF.

V usage is TRBV2 and J usage is TRBJ2-5, with D tentatively TRBD2 (6 bases). The CDR3 runs 14 residues. V gave up 8 bases and J gave up 0 bases, with 13 bases separating them. CDR1 and CDR2 (germline): SNHLY, FYNNEI. The CDR3 nucleotides are TGTGCCAGCTCCTACCGGGACTACCAAGAGACCCAGTACTTC. Its translation: CASSYRDYQETQYF.

This clone was detected once. The chain carries TRBV29-1 and TRBJ2-1; 13 positions agree with TRBD2. There are 15 residues in the CDR3. The V segment lost 4 bases and the J segment 0 bases; nucleotides outside the gene matches: 0. CDR1 SQVTM and CDR2 ANQGSEA come from the germline V gene. CDR3: CSVGLAGGSYNEQFF. The CDR3 DNA reads TGCAGCGTTGGACTAGCGGGGGGCTCCTACAATGAGCAGTTCTTC.

The rearrangement uses TRBV4-2 and TRBJ2-2; D is unresolved. V lost 4 bases and J 1 base, leaving 10 bases between the germline ends. Germline values: CDR1 LGHNA, CDR2 YNFKEQ. CDR3 size: 15 residues. In DNA form, the CDR3 reads TGTGCCAGCAGCCTGGCGGAAGTGAACACCGGGGAGCTGTTTTTT. It encodes CASSLAEVNTGELFF.

The rearrangement joins TRBV18 to TRBJ2-1; 8 bases are a match to TRBD2. The V and J ends lost 0 bases and 7 bases, in that order; junction bases with no gene match: 8. This CDR3 contains 16 residues. CDR1 and CDR2 (germline): KGHSH, LQKENI. CDR3 protein: CASSPPLAGRGNEQFF. The CDR3 nucleotides are TGTGCCAGCTCACCACCGTTAGCGGGAAGAGGAAATGAGCAGTTCTTC.

The chain carries TRBV24-1 and TRBJ2-3; D remains ambiguous. Germline CDR1 KGHDR, CDR2 SFDVKD. Trimming took off 8 bases at V and 2 bases at J, with 10 bases between the two ends. The CDR3 length is 13 residues. CDR3 DNA sequence: TGTGCCACCAATGGAATAGCCACAGATACGCAGTATTTT. This sequence encodes CATNGIATDTQYF.